The 25 T cell receptor beta chains reported below all come from one sample, sequenced in a study of tumor-infiltrating lymphocytes in primary liver carcinoma. The authors took blood RNA from unsorted whole blood and also extracted germline DNA. A primer in the constant region served to generate TCR beta cDNA from about 470 ng of total RNA. Each TCR beta library was derived from three nested multiplex PCR rounds that employed slightly modified ARM-PCR. Forward primers for TRBV1-TRBV30 and a C-beta reverse primer served the first two PCR rounds, at around 9 cycles each. From the multiplex PCR reads, TCRdb called clonotypes with MiXCR, one entry per CDR3 protein. The table has some 180,000 distinct CDR3 sequences, roughly 60% seen once; the top ten hold around 68%. The specimen sequenced was peripheral blood. The receptors were gathered from a man in his forties with primary liver carcinoma and hepatitis B virus infection.

Regarding this clonotype: This sequence may be a read error, since a much larger clone differs from it by one base. This CDR3 reads CASSFRVTITGELFF. The CDR3 region has the DNA TGTGCCAGCAGCTTTAGGGTAACGATCACCGGGGAGCTGTTTTTT. This chain links TRBV11-2 with TRBJ2-2; D uncertain. The CDR3 contains 15 residues. CDR1 is SGHAT, CDR2 FQNNGV, per germline. V lost 3 bases to trimming and J lost 4 bases, with 12 bases between them.

This clonotype was picked up a small number of times. The rearrangement links TRBV5-5 to TRBJ2-7; possibly TRBD2 for D (5 bases). The ends were cut back, 2 bases at V and 6 bases at J, with 18 bases in the middle. The CDR3 is 15 amino acids. The germline CDR1 and CDR2 sequences are SGHKS and YYEKEE (reference sequence). The CDR3 protein is CASSLLPGFAFEQYF. The CDR3 coding sequence is TGTGCCAGCAGCTTACTACCGGGGTTTGCGTTCGAGCAGTACTTC.

As concerns this clonotype: No conserved phenylalanine or tryptophan is present at the end of the CDR3, so a read error is the likely explanation. This chain links TRBV5-5 with TRBJ2-7, with 7 bases aligning to TRBD1. Germline V gives CDR1 SGHKS, CDR2 YYEKEE (reference sequence). The CDR3 runs 14 residues. The junction had 6 bases not matched to a gene; V was cut back by 4 bases and J by 2 bases. The CDR3 coding sequence is TGTGCCAGCAGCACAGGGGTTTTGGCCTACGAGCAGTACTCC. It translates to CASSTGVLAYEQYS.

The sample holds many counts of this clonotype. The V gene is TRBV6-6, the J gene TRBJ1-2; D not resolved. Germline CDR1 is MNHNY and CDR2 is SVGAGI (reference sequence). The CDR3 is 12 residues long. The V and J ends lost 5 bases and 7 bases respectively, with 11 bases between them. The CDR3 coding sequence is TGTGCCAGCAGTCTTCCGACGCGTGGCTACACCTTC. It is translated as CASSLPTRGYTF.

Comment on this clonotype: Sequence at one end of the junction differs from germline and may be a read error. CDR3: CTSSQGGRTNEKLFF. The CDR3 nucleotides are TGCACCAGCAGTCAGGGAGGAAGAACTAATGAAAAACTGTTTTTT. This chain connects TRBV5-1 to TRBJ1-4; tentative D call: TRBD1 (5 bases). Germline V gene sequence: CDR1 SGHRS, CDR2 YFSETQ. The CDR3 spans 15 residues.

Remarks on this clonotype: One junction end does not reproduce the germline sequence, and a read error may be involved. The V gene is TRBV6-6, the J gene TRBJ1-4; TRBD1 aligns across 7 bases. Germline assignment: CDR1 MNHNY and CDR2 SVGAGI (reference sequence). CDR3 length: 14 residues. The CDR3 reads CASSNGQDNEKLFF. The CDR3 DNA reads TGTGCCAGCAGTAATGGACAGGACAATGAAAAACTGTTCTTT.

This chain links TRBV11-2 with TRBJ2-5; TRBD1 or TRBD2 may be the D gene (5 bases each). The CDR3 has 14 residues. Germline loops: CDR1 SGHAT, CDR2 FQNNGV. The CDR3 spells CPNSLRWGQETQYF. The DNA of the CDR3 is TGTCCCAACAGCTTGAGGTGGGGGCAAGAGACCCAGTACTTC.

Of note for this clonotype: Since a much larger clone is just one base distant, this may be a read error. The conserved phenylalanine or tryptophan is not found at the CDR3 terminus, so this likely reflects a read error. The chain is built from TRBV5-4 and TRBJ2-5, with D unresolved. V dropped 4 bases and J dropped 0 bases, with 13 bases sitting between them. CDR1 is SGHNT and CDR2 is YYREEE in the germline V gene (reference sequence). The CDR3 totals 15 residues. Here the CDR3 reads CASSPSVQDQETQYY. For the CDR3, the DNA is TGTGCCAGCAGCCCTTCTGTCCAGGACCAAGAGACCCAGTACTAC.

The chain joins TRBV28 to TRBJ2-2, with 11 bases fitting TRBD2. Germline loops: CDR1 MDHEN, CDR2 SYDVKM. The V and J ends lost 6 bases and 1 base, in that order; junction bases with no gene match: 28. The CDR3 contains 24 residues. DNA for the CDR3: TGTGCCAGCAGCCCGGATCCGGGACACTTCCATCCGGGACTAGCGGAAGGGAACACCGGGGAGCTGTTTTTT. Translation gives CASSPDPGHFHPGLAEGNTGELFF.

V is TRBV6-1 and J is TRBJ2-3; 12 bases are a match to TRBD2. The CDR3 totals 19 residues. After removal of 6 bases from V and 6 bases from J, the junction contained 19 bases not matched to a gene. Germline CDR1 and CDR2: MNHNS and SASEGT. The CDR3 DNA reads as TGTGCCAGCAGAGAAATCTCCCCCCTAGCGGGAGGGCCAGGTGATACGCAGTATTTT. Its translation: CASREISPLAGGPGDTQYF.

The CDR3 DNA sequence: TGTGCCAGCAGATACCGGGACAGGGGCTTCTACGAGCAGTACTTC. Encoded protein: CASRYRDRGFYEQYF. This chain joins TRBV6-5 and TRBJ2-7; TRBD1 aligns across 10 bases. CDR1 is MNHEY, CDR2 SVGAGI, per germline. The CDR3 covers 15 residues. V shed 6 bases and J 3 bases; nucleotides not matched to a gene: 8.

CDR3 loop: CASSYSTGGNTF. As DNA, the CDR3 is TGTGCCAGCAGTTACTCGACAGGAGGGAACACCTTC. This chain connects TRBV6-6 to TRBJ1-2; a possible D gene is TRBD1 (6 bases). Trimming removed 0 bases from V and 12 bases from J, with 11 bases in between. Germline values: CDR1 MNHNY, CDR2 SVGAGI (reference sequence). The CDR3 has 12 amino acids.

This clonotype was recorded a few times. The J gene is TRBJ1-1, the V gene TRBV6-6, with 9 positions matching TRBD1. V shed 4 bases and J 5 bases; nucleotides not matched to a gene: 8. Germline V lookup: CDR1 MNHNY, CDR2 SVGAGI (reference sequence). CDR3 size: 15 residues. CDR3 protein: CASSLRTGDGTEAFF. Here the CDR3 DNA reads TGTGCCAGCAGTTTGCGGACAGGGGATGGAACTGAAGCTTTCTTT.

This clonotype came up a few times. This sequence joins TRBV10-1 and TRBJ2-3, with 10 bases that match TRBD2. The germline V gene encodes CDR1 WNHNN and CDR2 SYGVQD (reference sequence). The CDR3 runs to 19 residues. The J segment lost 0 bases and the V segment lost 3 bases, leaving 12 bases of the junction unmatched. CDR3 residues: CASSDRTSGVVGSTDTQYF. In nucleotides, the CDR3 is TGCGCCAGCAGTGACCGGACTAGCGGAGTGGTGGGGAGCACAGATACGCAGTATTTT.

The gene calls are TRBV6-5 and TRBJ2-3; 10 bases are a match to TRBD1. Germline V gene lookup returns CDR1 MNHEY and CDR2 SVGAGI. The CDR3 length is 14 residues. With 2 bases clipped from V and 12 bases from J, the junction kept 8 bases outside the gene matches. For the CDR3, the DNA is TGTGCCAGCAGTTACGGGGTAGGGACAGGGGCCCAGTATTTT. The encoded protein is CASSYGVGTGAQYF.

This clonotype occurred a few times. The chain recombines TRBV4-1 with TRBJ2-7, with 7 bases aligning to TRBD2. The CDR3 runs 17 residues. V was clipped by 0 bases and J by 7 bases; unmatched bases: 15. The germline V gene encodes CDR1 MGHRA and CDR2 YSYEKL. CDR3 DNA sequence: TGCGCCAGCAGCCAAGATTGGCTAGCGGAGACCTCGGAGGAGCAGTACTTC. Translated: CASSQDWLAETSEEQYF.

On this clonotype itself: One junction end does not reproduce the germline sequence, and a read error may be involved. The chain couples TRBV11-2 to TRBJ2-7; weak D call: TRBD1 (6 bases). The CDR3 spans 16 residues. Germline loops: CDR1 SGHAT, CDR2 FQNNGV. CDR3 loop: CVSSAGGGQSSYEQYF. The CDR3 coding sequence is TGTGTCAGCAGTGCAGGCGGTGGACAGTCATCCTACGAGCAGTACTTC. Complete variable domain (other parts from reference TRBV11-2 and TRBJ2-7): EAGVAQSPRYKIIEKRQSVAFWCNPISGHATLYWYQQILGQGPKLLIQFQNNGVVDDSQLPKDRFSAERLKGVDSTLKIQPAKLEDSAVYLCVSSAGGGQSSYEQYFGPGTRLTVT.

This clonotype was observed at least ten times. The chain employs TRBV11-2 and TRBJ2-2; possible D gene TRBD2, 5 bases. Germline CDR1 SGHAT, CDR2 FQNNGV. The CDR3 extends over 16 amino acids. Trimming removed 2 bases at V and 1 base at J, with 11 bases between. CDR3 in DNA: TGTGCCAGCAGCTTATGGGCCGGGAAGAACACCGGGGAGCTGTTTTTT. Residues: CASSLWAGKNTGELFF.

A word on this clonotype: Relative to the germline gene, one junction end is altered; a read error may explain this. V usage is TRBV29-1 and J usage is TRBJ1-1; the D gene is possibly TRBD1 (6 bases). The germline CDR1 and CDR2 sequences are SQVTM and ANQGSEA. The CDR3 totals 13 residues. In DNA form, the CDR3 reads TGCAGGGTTGAAGGACAGTCGAACACTGAAGCTTTCTTT. The encoded protein is CRVEGQSNTEAFF. The entire variable domain, with the rest obtained from reference TRBV29-1 and TRBJ1-1, is as follows: SAVISQKPSRDICQRGTSLTIQCQVDSQVTMMFWYRQQPGQSLTLIATANQGSEATYESGFVIDKFPISRPNLTFSTLTVSNMSPEDSSIYLCRVEGQSNTEAFFGQGTRLTVV.

In DNA, the CDR3 is TGTGCCAGCAGCAAAACTAGCGGCGCTGAGACCCAGTACTTC. Amino acid sequence: CASSKTSGAETQYF. This chain joins TRBV28 and TRBJ2-5, with 8 bases aligning to TRBD2. The CDR3 covers 14 residues. The germline V gene encodes CDR1 MDHEN and CDR2 SYDVKM. The trim removed 6 bases at V and 5 bases at J, leaving 8 bases unmatched.

This clonotype was recorded a few times. This chain joins TRBV5-5 and TRBJ1-5; D is possibly TRBD1 (6 bases). V lost 3 bases, J lost 6 bases, and 13 bases lay in between. This CDR3 comprises 14 residues. Germline V lookup: CDR1 SGHKS, CDR2 YYEKEE (reference sequence). The CDR3 nucleotides read TGTGCCAGCAGCTCTACGAGGGGGAGTCAGCCCCAGCATTTT. Translated, it gives CASSSTRGSQPQHF. Full variable domain (rest looked up from reference TRBV5-5 and TRBJ1-5): DAGVTQSPTHLIKTRGQQVTLRCSPISGHKSVSWYQQVLGQGPQFIFQYYEKEERGRGNFPDRFSARQFPNYSSELNVNALLLGDSALYLCASSSTRGSQPQHFGDGTRLSIL.

V and J are TRBV7-9 and TRBJ2-7; unclear D gene. V dropped 4 bases and J dropped 1 base, with 14 bases sitting between them. CDR1 and CDR2 from the germline V gene are SEHNR and FQNEAQ (reference sequence). The CDR3 length is 15 residues. In DNA, the CDR3 is TGTGCCAGCAGCTCCTCGCCAGCGTCTTCCTACGAGCAGTACTTC. Translating it yields CASSSSPASSYEQYF.

A word on this clonotype: Germline is not matched at one junction end, which may reflect a read error. The chain carries TRBV6-5 and TRBJ1-1, with unresolved D. Germline loops: CDR1 MNHEY, CDR2 SVGAGI. CDR3 length equals 13 residues. CDR3 sequence: CASSMYRNSEAFF. The CDR3 DNA sequence: TGTGCCAGCAGTATGTATAGGAACTCTGAAGCTTTCTTT.

The J gene is TRBJ2-6, the V gene TRBV12-3 or TRBV12-4; tentatively, D is TRBD1 (7 bases). The CDR3 totals 18 residues. Trimming cost V 3 bases and J 0 bases, with 15 bases left between them. The CDR3 protein is CASSFSGQAYSGANVLTF. The CDR3 DNA follows: TGTGCCAGCAGTTTTAGCGGACAGGCTTACTCTGGGGCCAACGTCCTGACTTTC.

Turning to this clonotype: One end of the junction varies from germline; a read error may be responsible. V usage is TRBV12-3 or TRBV12-4 and J usage is TRBJ2-7, with a weak D call TRBD1 (5 bases). The CDR3 totals 14 residues. The CDR3 nucleotides read TGTGTCAGCAGTCCTCACAGGTTACCCTACGAGCAGTACTTC. It codes for CVSSPHRLPYEQYF.